A single sample is the source of the 23 T cell receptor beta chains below, sequenced in a study of regulatory T cells in long-lasting Graves disease. As to time point: newly diagnosed GD, antithyroid drugs for less than 3 months. There was RNA extracted from PBMCs, and the TCR library was made from it. The TCR beta library used iRepertoire HTBI primers with Arm-PCR amplification of CDR3. Each CDR3 protein is one row after TCRdb ran MiXCR on the multiplex PCR reads. Among 350,000 to 500,000 distinct CDR3 sequences listed, approximately 16% were seen once. The same data also contributed to another study, on T cells in Graves' hyperthyroidism and ophthalmopathy.

Sequences were derived from peripheral blood mononuclear cells (PBMCs), sampled at new diagnosis, from a patient treated with antithyroid drugs. These receptors all stem from a woman younger than 35 with Graves disease.

This clonotype was seen ten or more times. The chain has TRBV7-9 and TRBJ2-1; 9 bases match TRBD2. This CDR3 region has 14 residues. Losses at the gene ends were 5 bases for V and 15 bases for J; bases not matched to a gene: 14. The germline CDR1 and CDR2 sequences are SEHNR and FQNEAQ (reference sequence). Here the CDR3 DNA reads TGTGCCAGCAGCCGGGCTGATCAGCGGGAGGAGTGGTTCTTC. Translating gives CASSRADQREEWFF.

This clonotype was observed at least ten times. V and J are TRBV28 and TRBJ2-1; D is unclear. Germline CDR1 is MDHEN and CDR2 is SYDVKM. V was trimmed by 6 bases and J by 0 bases, leaving 12 bases between them. CDR3 size: 15 residues. CDR3: CASRQDWSSYNEQFF. DNA for the CDR3: TGTGCCAGCAGACAAGACTGGAGCTCCTACAATGAGCAGTTCTTC.

This sequence joins TRBV29-1 and TRBJ2-7; 8 bases line up with TRBD2. This CDR3 is 13 amino acids long. Germline CDR1 SQVTM, CDR2 ANQGSEA. The trim removed 4 bases at V and 5 bases at J, leaving 7 bases unmatched. For the CDR3, the DNA is TGCAGCGTTGTCGCGGGAGGATTGAACGAGCAGTACTTC. Its protein is CSVVAGGLNEQYF.

This clonotype was picked up many times. V gene TRBV12-3 or TRBV12-4 combines with J gene TRBJ2-3; D gene ambiguous. The ends were cut back, 1 base at V and 9 bases at J, with 8 bases in the middle. The CDR3 runs to 12 residues. The CDR3 DNA reads as TGTGCCAGCAGTTTAGGCAGCCACACGCAGTATTTT. This gives the protein CASSLGSHTQYF.

This chain links TRBV6-1 with TRBJ1-6; 9 bases line up with TRBD1. The CDR3 contains 16 residues. Germline CDR1 and CDR2: MNHNS and SASEGT. J was trimmed by 6 bases and V by 3 bases; bases with no gene match: 6. The CDR3 coding sequence is TGTGCCAGCAGTGATGTCTCGGGACAGGGTAATTCACCCCTCCACTTT. It is translated as CASSDVSGQGNSPLHF.

The table lists this clonotype with many counts. This chain connects TRBV7-2 to TRBJ2-7, with D perhaps TRBD2 (5 bases). Germline V CDR1 and CDR2: SGHTA, FQGNSA. Trimming took off 5 bases at V and 3 bases at J, with 20 bases between the two ends. This CDR3 comprises 16 residues. CDR3 nucleotide sequence: TGTGCCAGCAGCCCCACGGCTAGCTCAATCGGCTACGAGCAGTACTTC. It specifies CASSPTASSIGYEQYF.

This chain joins TRBV9 and TRBJ2-3, with 13 nucleotides matching TRBD2. This CDR3 comprises 20 residues. V was pared by 3 bases and J by 0 bases, with 13 bases of the junction left unmatched. The germline CDR1 and CDR2 sequences are SGDLS and YYNGEE. DNA of the CDR3: TGTGCCAGCAGCGGCGGACTAGCGGGAGTAGTGGGGGATAGCACAGATACGCAGTATTTT. It yields the protein CASSGGLAGVVGDSTDTQYF.

This clonotype was seen many times. The chain combines TRBV28 with TRBJ1-1, with a possible D match to TRBD1 (5 bases). CDR1 MDHEN and CDR2 SYDVKM come from the germline V gene. The CDR3 spans 14 residues. The ends were cut back, 8 bases at V and 0 bases at J, with 13 bases in the middle. CDR3 loop: CASRPGQMNTEAFF. Here the CDR3 DNA reads TGTGCCAGCCGACCAGGACAAATGAACACTGAAGCTTTCTTT.

This clonotype was picked up many times. The chain uses TRBV28 and TRBJ1-1, with a possible D match to TRBD1 (5 bases). This CDR3 is built from 15 residues. V dropped 6 bases and J dropped 1 base, with 15 bases sitting between them. Germline CDR1 MDHEN, CDR2 SYDVKM. The CDR3 reads CASSHPVGGNTEAFF. CDR3 sequence (DNA): TGTGCCAGCAGCCACCCCGTTGGGGGGAACACTGAAGCTTTCTTT.

This clonotype was counted between two and nine times. The chain carries TRBV2 and TRBJ2-7; 12 nucleotides line up with TRBD1. The CDR3 has 15 amino acids. Germline trimming cut 6 bases from V and 6 bases from J; bases unmatched to any gene: 9. Germline assignment: CDR1 SNHLY and CDR2 FYNNEI. The CDR3 DNA reads TGTGCCAGCAGCAAAGCGGGACAGGGGGCAATCGAGCAGTACTTC. Translation gives CASSKAGQGAIEQYF.

This clonotype appeared a few times. The rearrangement links TRBV7-9 to TRBJ2-1, with 7 positions matching TRBD2. The DNA matches TRBJ2-5 better at its end, which makes the J call doubtful. Germline V lookup: CDR1 SEHNR, CDR2 FQNEAQ (reference sequence). The CDR3 contains 15 residues. The CDR3 nucleotides are TGTGCCAGCAGCAGAAACGCCGGGGGGCAAGAGACCCAGTACTTC. It codes for CASSRNAGGQETQYF.

This clonotype was detected many times. The chain uses TRBV5-1 and TRBJ2-7; 9 nucleotides agree with TRBD1. CDR1 SGHRS and CDR2 YFSETQ come from the germline V gene. The J segment lost 4 bases and the V segment lost 2 bases, leaving 10 bases of the junction unmatched. The length of the CDR3 is 16 residues. The chain's CDR3 is CASSLREGQGTYEQYF. The CDR3 region has the DNA TGCGCCAGCAGCTTACGAGAGGGACAGGGAACTTACGAGCAGTACTTC.

This clonotype was observed once. This sequence joins TRBV14 and TRBJ1-2; TRBD1 matches at 7 bases. This CDR3 is 14 amino acids long. V dropped 4 bases and J dropped 4; count of bases not matched to a gene: 6. CDR1 is SGHDN and CDR2 is FVKESK in the germline V gene. The CDR3 nucleotides read TGTGCCAGCAGCCCGCCGGGACAGTCCTATGGCTACACCTTC. The encoded protein is CASSPPGQSYGYTF.

A remark on this clonotype: One end of the junction varies from germline; a read error may be responsible. The rearrangement joins TRBV9 to TRBJ2-7; 8 bases fit TRBD2. The CDR3 length is 13 residues. Germline loops: CDR1 SGDLS, CDR2 YYNGEE. Here the CDR3 reads CASKLAGSYEQYF. CDR3 in DNA: TGCGCCAGCAAGCTAGCGGGCTCCTACGAGCAGTACTTC. The full variable domain, with the rest looked up from reference TRBV9 and TRBJ2-7, is DSGVTQTPKHLITATGQRVTLRCSPRSGDLSVYWYQQSLDQGLQFLIQYYNGEERAKGNILERFSAQQFPDLHSELNLSSLELGDSALYFCASKLAGSYEQYFGPGTRLTVT.

The sample holds one count of this clonotype. The junction does not match germline at one end; this may be a read error. The J gene is TRBJ2-4, the V gene TRBV29-1; a weak D match, TRBD2 (6 bases). CDR3 length: 14 residues. CDR1 and CDR2 from the germline V gene are SQVTM and ANQGSEA. CDR3 coding DNA: TGCAGCGTTGCCGGTGGGGGAGGCAAAAACATTCGGTACTTC. It yields the protein CSVAGGGGKNIRYF.

The rearrangement joins TRBV4-1 to TRBJ2-2; 10 bases match TRBD2. Germline CDR1 is MGHRA and CDR2 is YSYEKL. The CDR3 is made up of 19 amino acids. Trimming took 4 bases from V and 4 from J; bases not matched to a gene: 15. Here the CDR3 DNA reads TGCGCCAGCAGCCGCCACAGGGCGATGGGGACTAGCGTCACCGGGGAGCTGTTTTTT. Translating gives CASSRHRAMGTSVTGELFF.

In this sample, this clonotype turned up a few times. The chain couples TRBV6-1 to TRBJ2-3, with 7 bases that match TRBD1. Germline loops: CDR1 MNHNS, CDR2 SASEGT. Losses at the gene ends were 7 bases for V and 1 base for J; bases not matched to a gene: 8. This CDR3 region has 15 residues. The CDR3 sequence is CASTHRGWGTDTQYF. CDR3 bases: TGTGCCAGCACCCACAGGGGTTGGGGCACAGATACGCAGTATTTT.

This clonotype was detected ten times or more. The chain links TRBV28 to TRBJ2-1, with D maybe TRBD1 (5 bases). V was clipped by 5 bases and J by 6 bases, with 11 bases between them. The V gene's germline CDR1 is MDHEN and CDR2 SYDVKM. This CDR3 is built from 13 residues. DNA of the CDR3: TGTGCCAGCAGTCAGACAGATCTCAATGAGCAGTTCTTC. It encodes CASSQTDLNEQFF.

The sample holds many counts of this clonotype. The J gene is TRBJ2-3, the V gene TRBV20-1, with 9 bases matching TRBD2. V was pared by 6 bases and J by 2 bases, with 9 bases of the junction left unmatched. The CDR3 is made up of 15 amino acids. Germline V gene data show CDR1 as DFQATT and CDR2 as SNEGSKA (reference sequence). In DNA form, the CDR3 reads TGCAGTGCCCGACGGGCGGGAGGGTCCACAGATACGCAGTATTTT. This encodes CSARRAGGSTDTQYF.

To note about this clonotype: A much larger clone lies one base from this, so it may be a read error. The CDR3 bases are TGTGCCAGCAGCTTAAGTGGACCCCCGCAAGAGACCCAGTTCTTC. It encodes CASSLSGPPQETQFF. The V and J genes are TRBV11-3 and TRBJ2-5; no definite D call. The end of the DNA fits TRBJ2-1 better, so the J call may be wrong. The CDR3 runs 15 residues. The germline V gene encodes CDR1 SGHNT and CDR2 YENEEA.

This clonotype was observed at least ten times. This chain uses TRBV24-1 with TRBJ2-1, with D unclear. The CDR3 is 16 amino acids. The germline gives CDR1 KGHDR, CDR2 SFDVKD. Trimming left V 3 bases short and J 4 bases short, with 15 bases between. CDR3 residues: CATSDAGPTSYNEQFF. CDR3 DNA: TGTGCCACCAGTGATGCCGGCCCCACCAGTTACAATGAGCAGTTCTTC.

The chain couples TRBV3-1 to TRBJ2-2; 7 nucleotides match TRBD2. The CDR3 has 16 amino acids. Germline V gives CDR1 LGHDT, CDR2 YNNKEL (reference sequence). V was clipped by 4 bases and J by 4 bases; unmatched bases: 9. This chain's CDR3 is CASSRLAGLGTGELFF. The CDR3 DNA reads TGTGCCAGCAGCCGATTAGCGGGTTTGGGCACCGGGGAGCTGTTTTTT.

About this clonotype itself: An end of the junction does not agree with germline; a read error may underlie this. The gene calls are TRBV13 and TRBJ1-5; unclear D gene. The CDR3 totals 16 residues. CDR1 is PRHDT and CDR2 is FYEKMQ in the germline V gene (reference sequence). CDR3 region: CASSLGLGLSSQPQHF. The CDR3 DNA follows: TGTGCCAGCAGCTTAGGCCTAGGACTAAGCAGTCAGCCCCAGCATTTT.